This entry concerns a single T cell receptor beta chain. Antigen specificity is unknown. CDR3 length: 17 amino acids. Germline loops: CDR1 PRHDT, CDR2 FYEKMQ (reference sequence). A UMI-labeled 5' RACE approach was the method that produced the TCR beta libraries. TCRdb re-called the 5' RACE reads, yielding one record per CDR3 amino acid sequence without DNA. The sample data list 7,500 to 9,500 distinct CDR3 sequences. Healthy donors supplied buffy coats, and the PBMC came from them. Total CD8+ T cells were enriched by negative magnetic separation. From duplicate vials of 150,000 sorted CD8+ T cells per subset, RNA was isolated. The sample comes from a study of human CD8 memory T cell subsets. Study-wide points: By Chao1 estimates, precursor exhausted T cells appeared less diverse than stem-like memory T cells.

This clonotype originated in a human donor in good health. J is TRBJ1-1 and V is TRBV13. Sequenced material: CD8+ T cells from PBMCs. CDR3 residues: CASSLKAFTGRNTEAFF.